The 29 T cell receptor beta chains in this list originate from one sample, sequenced in a study of blood T cell repertoires in COVID-19. Assay: immunoSEQ multiplex PCR; the TCRdb copy retains only in-frame clones and omits some. The sample includes 200,000 or so clones, around 83% of them seen just once. The material sequenced was peripheral blood. The receptors here all came from a human donor in a cohort sampled during active COVID-19.

This chain uses TRBV29-1 with TRBJ1-6; a possible D gene is TRBD1 (5 bases). Germline values: CDR1 SQVTM, CDR2 ANQGSEA. This CDR3 has 13 residues. The CDR3, as DNA: TGCGGGGCCTTTATTGGTAATAATTCACCCCTCCACTTT. This gives the protein CGAFIGNNSPLHF. Supplemented by reference TRBV29-1 and TRBJ1-6, the full variable domain reads SAVISQKPSRDICQRGTSLTIQCQVDSQVTMMFWYRQQPGQSLTLIATANQGSEATYESGFVIDKFPISRPNLTFSTLTVSNMSPEDSSIYLCGAFIGNNSPLHFGNGTRLTVT.

The gene calls are TRBV27 and TRBJ2-7; TRBD2 might be the D (6 bases). Germline loops: CDR1 MNHEY, CDR2 SMNVEV (reference sequence). V gave up 5 bases and J gave up 4 bases, with 21 bases separating them. The length of the CDR3 is 16 residues. The CDR3, as DNA: TGTGCCAGCAGTCCATCCATCGGGGGAAGGATTTACGAGCAGTACTTC. It is translated as CASSPSIGGRIYEQYF.

This clone was seen only a few times. CDR3 residues: CASSPGGDYGYTF. CDR3 in DNA: TGTGCCAGCTCGCCGGGGGGCGACTATGGCTACACCTTC. V and J are TRBV18 and TRBJ1-2; D perhaps matches TRBD1 (6 bases). Germline CDR1 and CDR2: KGHSH and LQKENI. The CDR3 has 13 residues. V was shortened by 6 bases and J by 3 bases, with 11 bases between the two germline ends.

The chain has TRBV6-5 and TRBJ1-5, with D unclear. The CDR3 is 14 amino acids. Trimming took 7 bases from V and 5 from J, leaving 15 bases between them. Germline V lookup: CDR1 MNHEY, CDR2 SVGAGI. In nucleotides, the CDR3 is TGTGCCAGCACCGACCCCCCTAGTTATCAGCCCCAGCATTTT. It specifies CASTDPPSYQPQHF.

The chain couples TRBV11-2 to TRBJ2-1, with a tentative D call TRBD1 (6 bases). Trimming stripped 4 bases from V and 4 bases from J, with 8 bases between. The CDR3 covers 13 residues. CDR1 SGHAT and CDR2 FQNNGV come from the germline V gene. This CDR3 is CASSYDRYNEQFF. In DNA form, the CDR3 reads TGTGCCAGCAGCTACGACAGGTACAATGAGCAGTTCTTC.

This rearrangement joins TRBV6-4 to TRBJ1-2, with D possibly matching TRBD1 (6 bases). Trimming stripped 4 bases from V and 5 bases from J, with 17 bases between. In germline, CDR1 is MRHNA, CDR2 SNTAGT. The CDR3 is 15 amino acids. The CDR3 sequence is CASSVAGAGGYGYTF. As DNA, the CDR3 is TGTGCCAGCAGTGTAGCAGGGGCCGGCGGATATGGCTACACCTTC.

This chain joins TRBV19 and TRBJ2-7, with 7 bases aligning to TRBD1. V shed 6 bases and J 0 bases; nucleotides not matched to a gene: 5. Looked up from germline, CDR1 is LNHDA and CDR2 is SQIVND (reference sequence). This CDR3 is 14 amino acids long. The CDR3 spells CASRGRGSSYEQYF. The CDR3, as DNA: TGTGCCAGTAGGGGCAGGGGGAGCTCCTACGAGCAGTACTTC.

The chain couples TRBV7-9 to TRBJ2-7; 9 nucleotides agree with TRBD1. V lost 3 bases, J lost 6 bases, and 9 bases stayed unmatched. Germline CDR1 is SEHNR and CDR2 is FQNEAQ (reference sequence). CDR3 length: 15 residues. CDR3 region: CASSLTGGFNVEQYF. The CDR3 nucleotides read TGTGCCAGCAGCTTGACAGGGGGTTTTAACGTCGAGCAGTACTTC.

The gene calls are TRBV6-5 and TRBJ1-6, with TRBD1 matching over 9 bases. This CDR3 is built from 15 residues. The J segment lost 8 bases and the V segment lost 6 bases, leaving 8 bases of the junction unmatched. Germline values: CDR1 MNHEY, CDR2 SVGAGI. CDR3: CASRDRGMFDSPLHF. Here the CDR3 DNA reads TGTGCCAGCAGAGACAGGGGGATGTTTGATTCACCCCTCCACTTT.

This rearrangement joins TRBV3-1 (or the pseudogene TRBV3-2) to TRBJ2-3, with TRBD2 identical over 11 bases. Germline V lookup: CDR1 LGHDT, CDR2 YNNKEL (reference sequence). The trim removed 3 bases at V and 6 bases at J, leaving 5 bases unmatched. There are 15 residues in the CDR3. The CDR3 protein is CASSQLAGGLDTQYF. DNA of the CDR3: TGTGCCAGCAGCCAGCTAGCGGGAGGTCTTGATACGCAGTATTTT.

This clone was seen a handful of times. The chain combines TRBV28 with TRBJ1-5; D perhaps matches TRBD1 (5 bases). The CDR3 is 14 amino acids. Germline V gene lookup returns CDR1 MDHEN and CDR2 SYDVKM. The V gene lost 5 bases and the J gene lost 1 base, with 9 bases spanning the gap. In DNA form, the CDR3 reads TGTGCCAGCAGTACCCCAGGGAGCAATCAGCCCCAGCATTTT. As protein: CASSTPGSNQPQHF. The whole variable domain, filled in from reference TRBV28 and TRBJ1-5, reads DVKVTQSSRYLVKRTGEKVFLECVQDMDHENMFWYRQDPGLGLRLIYFSYDVKMKEKGDIPEGYSVSREKKERFSLILESASTNQTSMYLCASSTPGSNQPQHFGDGTRLSIL.

This chain joins TRBV5-8 and TRBJ2-3, with a weak D call TRBD2 (5 bases). The CDR3 extends over 15 amino acids. Looked up from germline, CDR1 is SGHTS and CDR2 is YDEGEE. The V end was cut by 0 bases, the J end by 6 bases, with 14 bases between. This CDR3 is CASSLVWGVQDTQYF. In nucleotides, the CDR3 is TGTGCCAGCAGCTTGGTATGGGGAGTCCAGGATACGCAGTATTTT.

CDR3 region: CASSFHADVGGLDEKLFF. The CDR3 DNA reads as TGTGCCAGCAGTTTCCACGCCGACGTCGGGGGGTTGGATGAAAAACTGTTTTTT. The rearrangement uses TRBV28 and TRBJ1-4; D is possibly TRBD1 (5 bases). The CDR3 runs 18 residues. V was pared by 3 bases and J by 6 bases, with 23 bases between. The germline CDR1 and CDR2 sequences are MDHEN and SYDVKM.

The chain recombines TRBV29-1 with TRBJ1-5; 7 nucleotides match TRBD1. V gave up 6 bases and J gave up 5 bases; unmatched junction bases: 7. The CDR3 has 13 amino acids. CDR1 SQVTM and CDR2 ANQGSEA come from the germline V gene. This CDR3 reads CSVQQGTYQPQHF. CDR3 in DNA: TGCAGCGTGCAACAGGGGACTTATCAGCCCCAGCATTTT.

The table lists this clone with many counts. The chain is built from TRBV4-1 and TRBJ2-6; possibly TRBD2 for D (5 bases). The CDR3 is 19 amino acids. Trimming removed 1 base at V and 0 bases at J, with 16 bases between. Per the germline V gene, CDR1 is MGHRA and CDR2 is YSYEKL. The CDR3 here is CASSQVGLADVSGANVLTF. DNA for the CDR3: TGCGCCAGCAGCCAAGTCGGGCTAGCTGACGTCTCTGGGGCCAACGTCCTGACTTTC.

The chain joins TRBV7-9 to TRBJ1-1, with 8 bases that match TRBD1. The germline V gene encodes CDR1 SEHNR and CDR2 FQNEAQ (reference sequence). The J segment lost 5 bases and the V segment lost 4 bases, leaving 3 bases of the junction unmatched. This CDR3 comprises 13 residues. CDR3 sequence: CASSWDRRTEAFF. The CDR3 DNA reads TGTGCCAGCAGCTGGGACAGGAGGACTGAAGCTTTCTTT.

In regard to this clone: In the same sample, other DNA sequences code for this CDR3. The chain couples TRBV28 to TRBJ1-1; D remains ambiguous. V was clipped by 1 base and J by 0 bases, with 3 bases between them. Germline loops: CDR1 MDHEN, CDR2 SYDVKM. CDR3 size: 13 residues. CDR3 nucleotide sequence: TGTGCCAGCAGTTTATCTGTGAACACTGAAGCTTTCTTT. This encodes CASSLSVNTEAFF.

V usage is TRBV24-1 and J usage is TRBJ2-1; the match to TRBD2 covers 7 bases. This CDR3 has 16 amino acids. Losses at the gene ends were 3 bases for V and 2 bases for J; bases not matched to a gene: 6. Germline lookup yields CDR1 KGHDR and CDR2 SFDVKD. As DNA, the CDR3 is TGTGCCACCAGTGATCCGACTAGCAGGGCCTACAATGAGCAGTTCTTC. It specifies CATSDPTSRAYNEQFF.

This clone occurred a few times. V and J are TRBV5-1 and TRBJ2-7, with 8 bases identical to TRBD2. J lost 4 bases, V lost 4 bases, and 10 bases had no gene match. The germline V gene has CDR1 SGHRS and CDR2 YFSETQ. This CDR3 has 15 amino acids. The CDR3 spells CASSPPGGPEYEQYF. CDR3 DNA: TGCGCCAGCAGCCCCCCGGGGGGGCCGGAATACGAGCAGTACTTC.

This chain uses TRBV10-1 with TRBJ2-5; 8 bases agree with TRBD1. The CDR3 totals 14 residues. With 0 bases clipped from V and 4 bases from J, the junction kept 1 base outside the gene matches. Germline V gene lookup returns CDR1 WNHNN and CDR2 SYGVQD (reference sequence). The CDR3 reads CASSESDRGETQYF. CDR3 nucleotides: TGCGCCAGCAGTGAGTCCGACAGGGGAGAGACCCAGTACTTC.

This clone appeared a single time. The gene calls are TRBV20-1 and TRBJ2-1; D possibly corresponds to TRBD2 (7 bases). This CDR3 is 14 amino acids long. Germline assignment: CDR1 DFQATT and CDR2 SNEGSKA (reference sequence). V lost 5 bases to trimming and J lost 4 bases, with 15 bases between them. CDR3 coding DNA: TGCAGTGCTCGTGGGCGGGGGCTGTACAATGAGCAGTTCTTC. Translation: CSARGRGLYNEQFF.

As for this clone: The junction departs from germline at one end; a sequencing error may be responsible. V gene TRBV7-9 combines with J gene TRBJ2-7; a weak D match, TRBD1 (5 bases). Germline-derived CDR1 and CDR2 are SEHNR and FQNEAQ (reference sequence). The CDR3 spans 12 residues. CDR3 amino acids: CASSRSGYEKLF. The CDR3 coding sequence is TGTGCCAGCAGCCGATCAGGGTATGAAAAACTCTTC.

The chain links TRBV6-2 or TRBV6-3 to TRBJ2-7; D is perhaps TRBD1 (6 bases). Germline V gene lookup returns CDR1 MNHEY and CDR2 SVGEGT. Between the trimmed V and J ends, which lost 7 bases and 4 bases, there was a span of 23 bases. This CDR3 is 16 amino acids long. As DNA, the CDR3 is TGTGCCAGCAACCCAAACTCTCCGACAGGCACGTACGAGCAGTACTTC. Its translation: CASNPNSPTGTYEQYF.

This chain connects TRBV9 to TRBJ2-7; 8 positions agree with TRBD1. CDR3 length equals 14 residues. Germline CDR1 SGDLS, CDR2 YYNGEE. The V segment lost 4 bases and the J segment 6 bases; nucleotides outside the gene matches: 9. CDR3 residues: CASSTLDRAGEQYF. As DNA, the CDR3 is TGTGCCAGCAGCACGCTGGACAGGGCGGGCGAGCAGTACTTC.

The chain carries TRBV5-5 and TRBJ1-1; D remains unclear. Per germline, CDR1 SGHKS and CDR2 YYEKEE (reference sequence). This CDR3 region has 15 residues. V was shortened by 2 bases and J by 0 bases, with 11 bases between the two germline ends. The CDR3 nucleotides read TGTGCCAGCAGCTTTTTTTCAGGTCTGAACACTGAAGCTTTCTTT. The encoded protein is CASSFFSGLNTEAFF.

The chain employs TRBV12-5 and TRBJ2-7; D perhaps matches TRBD1 (6 bases). The germline CDR1 and CDR2 sequences are LGHNT and FRNRAP. The ends were cut back, 6 bases at V and 1 base at J, with 10 bases in the middle. The CDR3 consists of 13 residues. CDR3 residues: CASGPGQSYEQYF. The CDR3 DNA sequence: TGTGCTAGTGGCCCCGGACAGTCCTACGAGCAGTACTTC. The full variable domain, completed using reference TRBV12-5 and TRBJ2-7, is DARVTQTPRHKVTEMGQEVTMRCQPILGHNTVFWYRQTMMQGLELLAYFRNRAPLDDSGMPKDRFSAEMPDATLATLKIQPSEPRDSAVYFCASGPGQSYEQYFGPGTRLTVT.

The genes are TRBV2 and TRBJ2-3; D ambiguous. CDR3 size: 15 residues. V shed 5 bases and J shed 0 bases, with 12 bases lying between them. Per the germline V gene, CDR1 is SNHLY and CDR2 is FYNNEI. Written as DNA, the CDR3 is TGTGCCAGCAGTTTATTAACCGGGAGCACAGATACGCAGTATTTT. Its protein is CASSLLTGSTDTQYF.

This clone came up once. J is TRBJ1-5 and V is TRBV27; TRBD1 agrees at 9 bases. Losses at the gene ends were 5 bases for V and 4 bases for J; bases not matched to a gene: 9. This CDR3 spans 16 amino acids. CDR1 and CDR2 (germline): MNHEY, SMNVEV (reference sequence). This CDR3 reads CASSPLTGGANQPQHF. The DNA for the CDR3 is TGTGCCAGCAGTCCTCTGACAGGGGGTGCGAATCAGCCCCAGCATTTT.

This chain connects TRBV29-1 to TRBJ2-2, with TRBD1 as a possible D gene (6 bases). Per germline, CDR1 SQVTM and CDR2 ANQGSEA. The V end was cut by 3 bases, the J end by 7 bases, with 12 bases between. The CDR3 is made up of 13 amino acids. In DNA form, the CDR3 reads TGCAGCGTTGAGGGGGCGCGGAACGGGGAGCTGTTTTTT. Protein sequence: CSVEGARNGELFF.